This T cell receptor beta chain was sequenced for a study of T cells after yellow fever vaccination. Synthesis of TCR cDNA relied on 5'RACE template switching, which attached a universal primer site and UMIs. TCRdb called the 5' RACE reads again in MiXCR, with one record for every CDR3 protein. The sample has 500,000 to 650,000 distinct CDR3 sequences; around a sixth are singletons. CDR3 size: 15 residues. This sequence originates from a man aged 18 to 30 who received the YFV17D yellow fever vaccine. This sample comprised PBMCs, obtained 5 days after the first yellow fever vaccination. V and J are TRBV21-1 and TRBJ2-3; no DNA check was done on the table's D call, TRBD1. TRBV21-1 is described as a pseudogene. CDR3: CASSKAAGRTDTQYF. CDR3 nucleotides: TGTGCCAGCAGCAAAGCGGCGGGGCGCACAGATACGCAGTATTTT.